These 24 T cell receptor beta chains were sequenced from one sample in a study of Ad26.COV2.S vaccination and SARS-CoV-2 variants. Stated treatment: 15 to 20 received Ad26.COV2.S at low or high dose, single or two shots; roughly five received placebo; per-sample allocation not given. The samples were gathered on day 63 after the first injection of vaccine or placebo. Repertoires were generated with immunoSEQ multiplex PCR, while TCRdb's copy carries only in-frame clones and drops some. The data show around 500,000 clones, nearly 90% seen once. The input for sequencing was peripheral blood, taken in a trial of Ad26.COV2.S vaccine versus placebo. The receptors stem from a person between 18 and 65 years old who received the Ad26.COV2.S COVID-19 vaccine or a placebo.

J is TRBJ2-3 and V is TRBV4-2, with 7 bases aligning to TRBD2. V trimming: 0 bases; J trimming: 3 bases; junction bases outside the gene matches: 15. This CDR3 region has 19 residues. CDR1 LGHNA and CDR2 YNFKEQ come from the germline V gene. This CDR3 reads CASSQDTPRRGTRTDTQYF. DNA of the CDR3: TGTGCCAGCAGCCAAGATACCCCTCGGCGGGGGACCCGGACAGATACGCAGTATTTT.

CDR3: CASRPGTVYEQYF. For the CDR3, the DNA is TGTGCCAGCAGACCCGGGACGGTATACGAGCAGTACTTC. The V gene is TRBV5-5, the J gene TRBJ2-7, with D perhaps assigned TRBD1 or TRBD2 (5 bases each). Germline lookup yields CDR1 SGHKS and CDR2 YYEKEE (reference sequence). The CDR3 is made up of 13 amino acids. Trimming shortened V by 5 bases and J by 4 bases, and 13 bases separated the two germline ends.

The chain employs TRBV3-1 (or the pseudogene TRBV3-2) and TRBJ2-5, with D unresolved. V was shortened by 3 bases and J by 4 bases, with 15 bases between the two germline ends. CDR1 is LGHDT, CDR2 YNNKEL, per germline (reference sequence). The CDR3 length is 15 residues. CDR3 nucleotides: TGTGCCAGCAGCCAGCCCGAAGAGGCAGGAGAGACCCAGTACTTC. It specifies CASSQPEEAGETQYF.

The rearrangement uses TRBV9 and TRBJ1-5; D remains unclear. The germline gives CDR1 SGDLS, CDR2 YYNGEE. CDR3 length: 15 residues. Trimming removed 0 bases at V and 1 base at J, with 8 bases between. The CDR3 sequence: CASSVGHGSNQPQHF. The CDR3 bases are TGTGCCAGCAGCGTAGGACATGGAAGCAATCAGCCCCAGCATTTT.

The gene calls are TRBV19 and TRBJ2-1; 9 positions match TRBD2. This CDR3 has 15 amino acids. V dropped 6 bases and J dropped 2; count of bases not matched to a gene: 5. CDR1 and CDR2 (germline): LNHDA, SQIVND (reference sequence). CDR3 protein: CASSIAGGAYNEQFF. Written as DNA, the CDR3 is TGTGCCAGTAGCATCGCGGGAGGGGCCTACAATGAGCAGTTCTTC. Variable domain in full (rest from reference TRBV19 and TRBJ2-1): DGGITQSPKYLFRKEGQNVTLSCEQNLNHDAMYWYRQDPGQGLRLIYYSQIVNDFQKGDIAEGYSVSREKKESFPLTVTSAQKNPTAFYLCASSIAGGAYNEQFFGPGTRLTVL.

The DNA for the CDR3 is TGTGCCAGCAGTGATTTAGGAGCAGCCACAGATACGCAGTATTTT. It yields the protein CASSDLGAATDTQYF. The chain recombines TRBV2 with TRBJ2-3; D is unresolved. Trimming stripped 3 bases from V and 2 bases from J, with 12 bases between. Germline lookup yields CDR1 SNHLY and CDR2 FYNNEI. This CDR3 comprises 15 residues.

The rearrangement links TRBV14 to TRBJ2-3; 10 bases fit TRBD1. The trim removed 4 bases at V and 3 bases at J, leaving 10 bases unmatched. The CDR3 extends over 17 amino acids. From germline, CDR1 is SGHDN and CDR2 FVKESK. The CDR3 is CASSRLRTGGWTDTQYF. CDR3 nucleotides: TGTGCCAGCAGCCGCCTCCGGACAGGGGGTTGGACAGATACGCAGTATTTT.

The J gene is TRBJ2-2, the V gene TRBV6-2 or TRBV6-3; tentatively, D is TRBD1 (6 bases). Trimming left V 2 bases short and J 6 bases short, with 13 bases between. The CDR3 consists of 15 residues. The germline V gene has CDR1 MNHEY and CDR2 SVGEGT. In DNA, the CDR3 is TGTGCCAGCAGTTACGGGGGCCACCCCTCCGGGGAGCTGTTTTTT. Translation: CASSYGGHPSGELFF.

The genes are TRBV5-1 and TRBJ1-4; no definite D call. This CDR3 contains 14 residues. V gave up 5 bases and J gave up 5 bases, with 13 bases separating them. Germline V gives CDR1 SGHRS, CDR2 YFSETQ. As DNA, the CDR3 is TGCGCCAGCAGTCGCGGGTTGGGGAATGAAAAACTGTTTTTT. It encodes CASSRGLGNEKLFF. Full variable domain (missing parts from reference TRBV5-1 and TRBJ1-4): KAGVTQTPRYLIKTRGQQVTLSCSPISGHRSVSWYQQTPGQGLQFLFEYFSETQRNKGNFPGRFSGRQFSNSRSEMNVSTLELGDSALYLCASSRGLGNEKLFFGSGTQLSVL.

This clone was detected a few times. The J gene is TRBJ1-1, the V gene TRBV28; weak D call: TRBD1 (5 bases). V lost 6 bases and J lost 2, with 10 bases in between. The CDR3 length is 13 residues. Germline V gene sequence: CDR1 MDHEN, CDR2 SYDVKM. In DNA form, the CDR3 reads TGTGCCAGCAGGGGGCATCTCAACACTGAAGCTTTCTTT. As protein: CASRGHLNTEAFF.

The rearrangement links TRBV6-6 to TRBJ1-1; 8 positions agree with TRBD1. The ends lost 8 bases at V and 1 base at J; junction bases unmatched: 0. CDR3 length: 12 amino acids. Germline lookup yields CDR1 MNHNY and CDR2 SVGAGI (reference sequence). CDR3 residues: CASGTGNTEAFF. The CDR3 DNA reads as TGTGCCAGCGGGACAGGGAACACTGAAGCTTTCTTT.

The chain recombines TRBV9 with TRBJ1-5; D remains ambiguous. Germline-derived CDR1 and CDR2 are SGDLS and YYNGEE. The V end lost 0 bases, the J end lost 0 bases, and 4 bases lay between the germline ends. The CDR3 is 14 residues long. CDR3 region: CASSVGDSNQPQHF. CDR3 nucleotides: TGTGCCAGCAGCGTAGGGGATAGCAATCAGCCCCAGCATTTT. Combining the CDR3 with reference TRBV9 and TRBJ1-5 gives the whole variable domain DSGVTQTPKHLITATGQRVTLRCSPRSGDLSVYWYQQSLDQGLQFLIQYYNGEERAKGNILERFSAQQFPDLHSELNLSSLELGDSALYFCASSVGDSNQPQHFGDGTRLSIL.

The CDR3 nucleotides read TGTGCCAGCAGCCAAATTAGCAATCCTGGGGCCAACGTCCTGACTTTC. Amino acid sequence: CASSQISNPGANVLTF. The genes are TRBV5-5 and TRBJ2-6; D is unclear. Trimming left V 4 bases short and J 2 bases short, with 13 bases between. CDR3 length: 16 amino acids. Germline V gene lookup returns CDR1 SGHKS and CDR2 YYEKEE (reference sequence).

The V and J genes are TRBV6-5 and TRBJ1-1; no clear D gene. Per the germline V gene, CDR1 is MNHEY and CDR2 is SVGAGI. Trimming stripped 0 bases from V and 1 base from J, with 9 bases between. This CDR3 region has 15 residues. The CDR3 loop is CASSYSGTANTEAFF. CDR3 DNA: TGTGCCAGCAGTTACTCGGGCACGGCGAACACTGAAGCTTTCTTT.

The J gene is TRBJ2-1, the V gene TRBV28, with 10 bases matching TRBD2. With 2 bases clipped from V and 6 bases from J, the junction kept 10 bases outside the gene matches. CDR3 length equals 17 residues. CDR1 MDHEN and CDR2 SYDVKM come from the germline V gene. CDR3 DNA sequence: TGTGCCAGCAGTTTAAAATGGCCGAGCGGGAGGGGCAATGAGCAGTTCTTC. Protein: CASSLKWPSGRGNEQFF.

The rearrangement links TRBV6-1 to TRBJ1-1, with 9 positions matching TRBD1. The V gene's germline CDR1 is MNHNS and CDR2 SASEGT. V dropped 3 bases and J dropped 1; count of bases not matched to a gene: 9. The CDR3 is 17 residues long. The CDR3 region has the DNA TGTGCCAGCAGTGACCTCGGGACAGGGAATTGGAACACTGAAGCTTTCTTT. This gives the protein CASSDLGTGNWNTEAFF.

CDR3 sequence: CASSVGGSYEQYF. The CDR3 region has the DNA TGTGCCAGCAGTGTAGGTGGGTCCTACGAGCAGTACTTC. The chain is built from TRBV25-1 and TRBJ2-7; D gene unclear. The V end lost 4 bases, the J end lost 1 base, and 8 bases lay between the germline ends. This CDR3 is 13 amino acids long. Germline lookup yields CDR1 MGHDK and CDR2 SYGVNS.

The rearrangement links TRBV9 to TRBJ2-1; TRBD2 agrees at 7 bases. V lost 2 bases, J lost 4 bases, and 9 bases stayed unmatched. The length of the CDR3 is 16 residues. Per the germline V gene, CDR1 is SGDLS and CDR2 is YYNGEE. This CDR3 reads CASSVRAGRSYNEQFF. CDR3 coding DNA: TGTGCCAGCAGCGTTCGGGCCGGGAGGTCTTACAATGAGCAGTTCTTC.

This clone was seen a few times. V and J are TRBV10-3 and TRBJ1-1, with TRBD1 identical over 9 bases. The CDR3 sequence is 16 residues long. Germline V gives CDR1 ENHRY, CDR2 SYGVKD. After removal of 6 bases from V and 0 bases from J, the junction contained 8 bases not matched to a gene. CDR3 sequence (DNA): TGTGCCATCAGAGACCTTGGACAGGGGATGAACACTGAAGCTTTCTTT. It translates to CAIRDLGQGMNTEAFF.

This chain connects TRBV18 to TRBJ1-5; 7 bases are shared with TRBD1. V gave up 4 bases and J gave up 7 bases; unmatched junction bases: 13. Germline assignment: CDR1 KGHSH and CDR2 LQKENI. The CDR3 loop spans 16 amino acids. Written as DNA, the CDR3 is TGTGCCAGCTCACGATCGGGGACAGCGGGTGGGCAGCCCCAGCATTTT. Translated: CASSRSGTAGGQPQHF.

The chain links TRBV6-5 to TRBJ1-5; TRBD1 matches at 7 bases. V was pared by 6 bases and J by 4 bases, with 9 bases of the junction left unmatched. The CDR3 is made up of 15 amino acids. Germline CDR1 is MNHEY and CDR2 is SVGAGI. The CDR3 sequence: CASRGTSGGNQPQHF. As DNA, the CDR3 is TGTGCCAGCAGAGGAACGTCAGGGGGAAATCAGCCCCAGCATTTT.

The chain is built from TRBV14 and TRBJ2-7; TRBD2 matches at 7 bases. The CDR3 totals 15 residues. Losses at the gene ends were 4 bases for V and 4 bases for J; bases not matched to a gene: 10. Per the germline V gene, CDR1 is SGHDN and CDR2 is FVKESK. The CDR3 region has the DNA TGTGCCAGCAGCCGCTATGTGGGGGGGTTTTACGAGCAGTACTTC. Protein: CASSRYVGGFYEQYF.

J is TRBJ1-4 and V is TRBV5-1, with TRBD1 matching over 7 bases. The germline gives CDR1 SGHRS, CDR2 YFSETQ. This CDR3 is 18 amino acids long. V was clipped by 4 bases and J by 3 bases; unmatched bases: 15. In nucleotides, the CDR3 is TGCGCCAGCAGCCCAGGCCCAACAGGGGCTCCAGCTAATGAAAAACTGTTTTTT. This gives the protein CASSPGPTGAPANEKLFF. Drawing the rest from reference TRBV5-1 and TRBJ1-4, the complete variable domain is KAGVTQTPRYLIKTRGQQVTLSCSPISGHRSVSWYQQTPGQGLQFLFEYFSETQRNKGNFPGRFSGRQFSNSRSEMNVSTLELGDSALYLCASSPGPTGAPANEKLFFGSGTQLSVL.

This sequence joins TRBV24-1 and TRBJ2-1; weak D call: TRBD1 (5 bases). The V end was cut by 9 bases, the J end by 2 bases, with 19 bases between. The CDR3 has 16 residues. Germline V gene lookup returns CDR1 KGHDR and CDR2 SFDVKD. CDR3 nucleotide sequence: TGTGCCACCTCAGATCCTCGGACACCAGCCTACAATGAGCAGTTCTTC. Translating gives CATSDPRTPAYNEQFF.